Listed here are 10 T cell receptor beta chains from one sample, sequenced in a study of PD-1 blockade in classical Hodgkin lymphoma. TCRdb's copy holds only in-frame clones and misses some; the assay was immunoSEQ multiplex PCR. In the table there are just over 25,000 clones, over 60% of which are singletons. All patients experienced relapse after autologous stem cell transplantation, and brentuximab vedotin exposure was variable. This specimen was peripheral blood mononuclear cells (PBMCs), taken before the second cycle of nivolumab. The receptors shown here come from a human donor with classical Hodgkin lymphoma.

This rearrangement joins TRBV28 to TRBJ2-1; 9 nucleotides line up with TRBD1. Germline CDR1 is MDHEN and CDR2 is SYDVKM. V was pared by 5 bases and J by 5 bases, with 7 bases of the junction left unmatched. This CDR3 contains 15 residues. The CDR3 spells CASSIRDRDDNEQFF. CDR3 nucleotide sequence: TGTGCCAGCAGTATCCGGGACAGGGATGACAATGAGCAGTTCTTC. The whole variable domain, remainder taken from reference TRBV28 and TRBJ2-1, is DVKVTQSSRYLVKRTGEKVFLECVQDMDHENMFWYRQDPGLGLRLIYFSYDVKMKEKGDIPEGYSVSREKKERFSLILESASTNQTSMYLCASSIRDRDDNEQFFGPGTRLTVL.

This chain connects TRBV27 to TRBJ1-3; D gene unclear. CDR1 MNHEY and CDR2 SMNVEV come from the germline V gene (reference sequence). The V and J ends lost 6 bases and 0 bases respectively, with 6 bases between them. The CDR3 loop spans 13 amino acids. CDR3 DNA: TGTGCCAGCAGGCCGAGCTCTGGAAACACCATATATTTT. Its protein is CASRPSSGNTIYF.

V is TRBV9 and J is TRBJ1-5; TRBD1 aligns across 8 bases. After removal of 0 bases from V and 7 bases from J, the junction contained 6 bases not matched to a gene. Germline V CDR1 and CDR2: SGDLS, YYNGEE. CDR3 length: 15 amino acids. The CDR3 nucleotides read TGTGCCAGCAGCGTAGGTCAGGGGGCCGGGCAGCCCCAGCATTTT. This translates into CASSVGQGAGQPQHF.

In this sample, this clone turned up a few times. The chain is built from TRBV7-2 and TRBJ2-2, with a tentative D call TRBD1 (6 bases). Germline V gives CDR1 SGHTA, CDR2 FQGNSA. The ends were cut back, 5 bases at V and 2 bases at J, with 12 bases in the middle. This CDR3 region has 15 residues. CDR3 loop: CASSVRTANTGELFF. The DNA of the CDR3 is TGTGCCAGCAGCGTACGGACAGCAAACACCGGGGAGCTGTTTTTT. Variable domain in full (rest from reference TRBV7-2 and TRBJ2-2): GAGVSQSPSNKVTEKGKDVELRCDPISGHTALYWYRQSLGQGLEFLIYFQGNSAPDKSGLPSDRFSAERTGGSVSTLTIQRTQQEDSAVYLCASSVRTANTGELFFGEGSRLTVL.

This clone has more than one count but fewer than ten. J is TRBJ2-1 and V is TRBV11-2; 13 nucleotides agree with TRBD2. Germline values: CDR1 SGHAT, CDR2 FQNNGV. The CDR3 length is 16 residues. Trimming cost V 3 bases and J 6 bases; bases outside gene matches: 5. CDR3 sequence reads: CASSFLRTSGSNEQFF. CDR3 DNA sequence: TGTGCCAGCAGCTTCCTTAGGACTAGCGGGAGCAATGAGCAGTTCTTC.

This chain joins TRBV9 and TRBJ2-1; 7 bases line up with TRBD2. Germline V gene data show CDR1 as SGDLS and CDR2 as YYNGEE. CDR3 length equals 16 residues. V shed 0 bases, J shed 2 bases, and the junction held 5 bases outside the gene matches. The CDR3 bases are TGTGCCAGCAGCGTAGAGGCAGGGACTACCTACAATGAGCAGTTCTTC. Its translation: CASSVEAGTTYNEQFF. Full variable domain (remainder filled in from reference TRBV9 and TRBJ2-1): DSGVTQTPKHLITATGQRVTLRCSPRSGDLSVYWYQQSLDQGLQFLIQYYNGEERAKGNILERFSAQQFPDLHSELNLSSLELGDSALYFCASSVEAGTTYNEQFFGPGTRLTVL.

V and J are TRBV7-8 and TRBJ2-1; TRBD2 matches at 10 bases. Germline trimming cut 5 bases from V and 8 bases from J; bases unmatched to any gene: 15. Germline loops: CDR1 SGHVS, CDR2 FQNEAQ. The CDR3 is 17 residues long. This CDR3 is CASSPEASGSFFHEQFF. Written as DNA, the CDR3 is TGTGCCAGCAGCCCAGAGGCTAGCGGGAGTTTTTTCCATGAGCAGTTCTTC.

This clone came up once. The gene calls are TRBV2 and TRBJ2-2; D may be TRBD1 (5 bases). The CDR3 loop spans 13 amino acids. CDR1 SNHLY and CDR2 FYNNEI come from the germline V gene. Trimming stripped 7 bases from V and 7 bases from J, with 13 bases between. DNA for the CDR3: TGTGCCAGCAAGGGCAGGGTCGGCGGGGAGCTGTTTTTT. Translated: CASKGRVGGELFF.

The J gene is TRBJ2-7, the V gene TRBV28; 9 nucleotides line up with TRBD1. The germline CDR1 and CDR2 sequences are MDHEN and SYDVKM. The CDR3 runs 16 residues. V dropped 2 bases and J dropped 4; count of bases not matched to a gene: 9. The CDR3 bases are TGTGCCAGCAGTTTACCGGGGACAGGGTGGGGGTACGAGCAGTACTTC. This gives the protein CASSLPGTGWGYEQYF. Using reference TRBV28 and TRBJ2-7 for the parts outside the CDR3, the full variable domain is DVKVTQSSRYLVKRTGEKVFLECVQDMDHENMFWYRQDPGLGLRLIYFSYDVKMKEKGDIPEGYSVSREKKERFSLILESASTNQTSMYLCASSLPGTGWGYEQYFGPGTRLTVT.

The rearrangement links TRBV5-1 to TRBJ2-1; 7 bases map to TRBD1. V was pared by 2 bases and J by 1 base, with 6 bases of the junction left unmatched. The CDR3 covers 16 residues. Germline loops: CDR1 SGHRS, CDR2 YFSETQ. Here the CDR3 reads CASSLQGPVSYNEQFF. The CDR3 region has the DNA TGCGCCAGCAGCTTACAGGGGCCCGTATCCTACAATGAGCAGTTCTTC.